The following is a TCR beta chain sequence with its context. Its target is not known. This specimen includes other DNA sequences encoding the same CDR3. Germline lookup yields CDR1 SGHDT and CDR2 YYEEEE. The CDR3 covers 14 residues. The V gene lost 0 bases and the J gene lost 2 bases, with 9 bases spanning the gap. These data are taken from a study of cytomegalovirus exposure and HLA in healthy donors. This PCR relied on a set of 60 Vbeta primers and 13 Jbeta primers. The table came from immunoSEQ multiplex PCR; TCRdb's copy has only in-frame clones and leaves some out. The repertoire holds 120,000 or so clones, with approximately 82% as singletons. Study findings and constraints: Associated with HLA alleles at 0.05 false discovery rate in a later analysis were about 17,000 TCR beta sequences. A later analysis, which compared TCR beta chains of equal frequency, found the HLA-associated ones more clonally expanded. Later analysis demonstrated an association between a missense DCLRE1C variant and TCR beta V- and J-gene trimming. CMV serostatus alone was available as immune exposure information.

This TCR was sampled from a man aged 30-40 years in good health and CMV-seropositive. The chain employs TRBV5-6 and TRBJ2-7; possibly TRBD2 for D (6 bases). Sequencing input: PBMCs. CDR3 DNA sequence: TGTGCCAGCAGCTTGGGCGGGGACCCCTACGAGCAGTACTTC. Protein sequence: CASSLGGDPYEQYF.